This T cell receptor beta chain came from a study of metastatic and nonmetastatic thyroid tumors (TCRdb year 2020). Regarding the complete study: The researchers compared repertoires between peripheral blood samples and tumor or nodule tissue samples from patients with malignant or benign thyroid disease.

The library relied on PCR. Reads for this sample came from an Illumina HiSeq 4000. High-throughput sequencing was used to profile the TCR beta-chain CDR3 region of every patient. In the authors' own workflow: Drawing on CDR3 differences between clinicopathological groups, the researchers built a classifier meant to tell apart patients with distant-metastatic papillary thyroid cancer. The Shannon index was used to measure repertoire diversity, and the Morisita-Horn index was used to measure how similar tumor and blood repertoires were. Through fastp at Q25 and MiXCR, TCRdb rebuilt clones from the public reads, retaining in-frame beta chains. The V and J calls reflect TCRdb's pipeline rather than the authors' work. The sample yields approximately 38,000 clones; 20% to 30% were counted once. In total, the top ten clones hold 8% to 10% of the sample. This clone was counted a few times. Its cognate antigen has yet to be identified. No much larger clone exists at a distance of one base, and base qualities are not known.

No patient had received any treatment before thyroid surgery. The study retrospectively analysed patient clinical samples collected from about 2012 to 2018 using T-cell receptor beta sequencing. The paper as a whole reports these results and caveats: In both blood and tumor samples, TCR beta diversity was reported to be significantly higher in malignant tumors than in benign nodules.

Between the V and J ends, shortened by 2 bases and 6 bases respectively, the junction contains 11 bases. Based on the germline V gene, the CDR1 and CDR2 sequences are MDHEN and SYDVKM. The CDR3 numbers 13 residues from cysteine through phenylalanine. CDR3 DNA is the only sequence kept; it has 39 bases, read in frame from the first base. The source is a female donor with papillary thyroid cancer or a benign thyroid nodule (not recorded which). Some clones in this sample may be carry-over from other donors' samples. The rearranged segments are TRBV28 and TRBJ2-7; the D gene is tentatively TRBD1 or TRBD2, each matching 5 bases. The sequencing input was blood. At the DNA level, the sequence is TGTGCCAGCAGTTTAGGGACCGCGGGCGAGCAGTACTTC. Translated, it reads CASSLGTAGEQYF.